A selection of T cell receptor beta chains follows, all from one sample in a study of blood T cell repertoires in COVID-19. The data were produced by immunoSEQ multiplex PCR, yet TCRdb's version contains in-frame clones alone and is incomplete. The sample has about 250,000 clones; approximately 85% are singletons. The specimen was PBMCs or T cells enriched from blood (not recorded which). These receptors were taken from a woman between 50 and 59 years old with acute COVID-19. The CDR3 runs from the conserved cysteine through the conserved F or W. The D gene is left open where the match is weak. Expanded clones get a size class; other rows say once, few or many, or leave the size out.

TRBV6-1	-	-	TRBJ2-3	CASSDAPGTQYF	TGTGCCAGCAGTGACGCGCCGGGGACGCAGTATTTT
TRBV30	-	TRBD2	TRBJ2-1	CALPLAGGPNEQFF	TGTGCCTTGCCGCTAGCGGGGGGGCCGAATGAGCAGTTCTTC
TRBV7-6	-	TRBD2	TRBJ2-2	CASRGLAGGGTGELFF	TGTGCCAGCAGAGGGCTAGCGGGGGGCGGCACCGGGGAGCTGTTTTTT
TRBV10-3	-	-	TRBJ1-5	CAISDVFRVGDNQPQHF	TGTGCCATCAGCGATGTTTTCCGGGTGGGTGACAATCAGCCCCAGCATTTT
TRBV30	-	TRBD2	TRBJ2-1	CAWRGASGVNEQFF	TGTGCCTGGAGGGGTGCTAGCGGGGTGAATGAGCAGTTCTTC
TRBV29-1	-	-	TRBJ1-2	CSVEGDLYGYTF	TGCAGCGTTGAAGGAGATCTCTATGGCTACACCTTC
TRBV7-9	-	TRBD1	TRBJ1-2	CASSFGTALFGYTF	TGTGCCAGCAGCTTTGGGACAGCCCTCTTTGGCTACACCTTC
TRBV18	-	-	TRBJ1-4	CASSLGHPYTNEKLFF	TGTGCCAGCTCCCTCGGACACCCCTATACTAATGAAAAACTGTTTTTT
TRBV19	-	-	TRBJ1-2	CASRLTGTGYTF	TGTGCCAGTAGGCTAACAGGGACCGGCTACACCTTC
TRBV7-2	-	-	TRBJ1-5	CASSLAGYQPQHF	TGTGCCAGCAGCTTAGCCGGGTATCAGCCCCAGCATTTT
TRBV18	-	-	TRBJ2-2	CASSSTESDTGELFF	TGTGCCAGCTCATCGACAGAGTCGGACACCGGGGAGCTGTTTTTT
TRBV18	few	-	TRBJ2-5	CASSPQGGRETQYF	TGTGCCAGCTCACCCCAAGGGGGAAGGGAGACCCAGTACTTC
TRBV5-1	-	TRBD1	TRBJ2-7	CASSSRQGYEQYF	TGCGCCAGCAGCTCCCGACAGGGTTACGAGCAGTACTTC
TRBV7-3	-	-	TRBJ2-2	CASSETASNTGELFF	TGTGCCAGCAGTGAGACAGCTTCTAACACCGGGGAGCTGTTTTTT
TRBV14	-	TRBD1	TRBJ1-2	CASSQAITGTGYHYGYTF	TGTGCCAGCAGCCAAGCGATTACCGGGACAGGGTATCACTATGGCTACACCTTC
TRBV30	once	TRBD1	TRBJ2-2	CAWSVGQGAGGELFF	TGTGCCTGGAGTGTAGGACAGGGGGCGGGCGGGGAGCTGTTTTTT
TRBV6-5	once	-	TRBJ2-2	CATRGTGELFF	TGTGCCACAAGGGGCACCGGGGAGCTGTTTTTT
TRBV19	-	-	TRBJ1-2	CATHTPPGSTYGYTF	TGTGCCACCCATACCCCCCCAGGGTCCACCTATGGCTACACCTTC
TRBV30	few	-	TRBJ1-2	CAWSGSGSHYGYTF	TGTGCCTGGAGTGGTTCCGGGTCGCACTATGGCTACACCTTC
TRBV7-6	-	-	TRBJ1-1	CASSFLPPGARDTEAFF	TGTGCCAGCAGCTTCCTACCTCCAGGGGCTAGGGACACTGAAGCTTTCTTT
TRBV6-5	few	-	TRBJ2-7	CASGAQATLYEQYF	TGTGCCAGCGGGGCACAGGCTACTCTCTACGAGCAGTACTTC
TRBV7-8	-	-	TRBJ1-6	CASSLAIQPNNSPLHF	TGTGCCAGCAGCTTAGCGATACAGCCTAATAATTCACCCCTCCACTTT
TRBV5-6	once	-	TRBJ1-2	CASSSGAAGYTF	TGTGCCAGCAGCTCTGGAGCCGCCGGCTACACCTTC
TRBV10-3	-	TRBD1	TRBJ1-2	CAVRQGNGYTF	TGTGCCGTAAGACAGGGGAATGGCTACACCTTC
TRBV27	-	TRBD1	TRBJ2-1	CASSRGQGYEQFF	TGTGCCAGCAGTCGGGGACAGGGGTATGAGCAGTTCTTC
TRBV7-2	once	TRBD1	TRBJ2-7	CASSPEGQGPNEQYF	TGTGCCAGCAGCCCCGAGGGACAGGGTCCTAACGAGCAGTACTTC
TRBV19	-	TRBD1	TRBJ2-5	CASSTGQGAETQYF	TGTGCCAGTAGTACGGGACAGGGGGCTGAGACCCAGTACTTC
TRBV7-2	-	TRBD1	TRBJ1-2	CASSFQGARGYTF	TGTGCCAGCAGCTTCCAGGGGGCGAGGGGCTACACCTTC
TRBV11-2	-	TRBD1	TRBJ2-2	CASSFGTGRNTGELFF	TGTGCCAGCAGCTTCGGGACAGGACGGAACACCGGGGAGCTGTTTTTT
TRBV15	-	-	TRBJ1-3	CATSRDARQGGNTIYF	TGTGCCACCAGCAGAGATGCCCGGCAGGGAGGGAACACCATATATTTT
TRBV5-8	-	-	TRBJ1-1	CASSLNRVTEAFF	TGTGCCAGCAGCTTGAACCGGGTTACTGAAGCTTTCTTT
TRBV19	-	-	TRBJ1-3	CASSTTGTSSAGNTIYF	TGTGCCAGTAGTACCACCGGGACTTCAAGCGCTGGAAACACCATATATTTT
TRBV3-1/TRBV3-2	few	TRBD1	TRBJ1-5	CASSTGQFGQPQHF	TGTGCCAGCTCGACGGGACAGTTTGGTCAGCCCCAGCATTTT
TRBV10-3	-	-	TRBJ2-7	CAISGQYEQYF	TGTGCCATCAGTGGACAGTACGAGCAGTACTTC
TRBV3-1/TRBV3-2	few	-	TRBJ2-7	CASSPSGTNYEQYF	TGTGCCAGCAGCCCCTCCGGGACAAACTACGAGCAGTACTTC
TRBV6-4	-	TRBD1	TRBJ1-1	CASSLQTLTGVRTEAFF	TGTGCCAGCAGCCTACAGACTCTAACAGGGGTTCGGACTGAAGCTTTCTTT
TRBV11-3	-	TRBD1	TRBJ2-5	CASSFGQEETQYF	TGTGCCAGCAGCTTTGGACAGGAAGAGACCCAGTACTTC
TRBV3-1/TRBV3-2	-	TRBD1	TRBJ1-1	CASSQEGRGAFF	TGTGCCAGCAGCCAAGAGGGCAGGGGGGCTTTCTTT
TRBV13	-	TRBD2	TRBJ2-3	CASSSGLAGGPTDTQYF	TGTGCCAGCAGCTCGGGACTAGCGGGGGGGCCGACAGATACGCAGTATTTT
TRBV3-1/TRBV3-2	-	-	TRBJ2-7	CASSRALSYEQYF	TGTGCCAGCAGCCGGGCACTTTCCTACGAGCAGTACTTC
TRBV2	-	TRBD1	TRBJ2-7	CASSWDSIAYEQYF	TGTGCCAGCAGTTGGGACAGCATAGCCTACGAGCAGTACTTC
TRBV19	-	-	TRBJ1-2	CASSIAGSYGYTF	TGTGCCAGTAGTATAGCTGGGAGCTATGGCTACACCTTC
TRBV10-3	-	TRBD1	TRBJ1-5	CAISTQGDQPQHF	TGTGCCATCAGTACCCAGGGGGATCAGCCCCAGCATTTT
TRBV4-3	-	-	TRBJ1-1	CASSQDVIAEAFF	TGCGCCAGCAGCCAAGACGTGATAGCTGAAGCTTTCTTT
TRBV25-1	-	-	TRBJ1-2	CAPRGRRYGYTF	TGTGCCCCCAGGGGCAGGCGCTATGGCTACACCTTC
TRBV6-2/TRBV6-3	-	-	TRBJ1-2	CASSRHANYGYTF	TGTGCCAGCAGCCGACATGCCAACTATGGCTACACCTTC
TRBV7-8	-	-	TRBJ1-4	CASSLASGGGEKLFF	TGTGCCAGCAGCTTAGCGTCTGGGGGCGGGGAAAAACTGTTTTTT
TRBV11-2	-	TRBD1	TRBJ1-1	CASSSTGQGNTEAFF	TGTGCCAGCAGCTCAACCGGACAGGGAAACACTGAAGCTTTCTTT
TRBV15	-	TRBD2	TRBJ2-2	CATSTPRSGGARNTGELFF	TGTGCCACCAGCACCCCGCGATCGGGGGGGGCCCGGAACACCGGGGAGCTGTTTTTT
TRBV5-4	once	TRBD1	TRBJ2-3	CASSSQGAEDTQYF	TGTGCCAGCAGCTCGCAGGGGGCCGAAGATACGCAGTATTTT